These 30 T cell receptor beta chains share one sample of origin, sequenced in a study of CD8 T cells in ankylosing spondylitis. Each CDR3 protein gets one entry after TCRdb re-called the 5' RACE reads with MiXCR. This table holds some 70,000 distinct CDR3 sequences, about 5.2% found once. The source material was blood, either unsorted or a sorted T cell fraction (not recorded which). The receptors shown here come from a male donor with ankylosing spondylitis or in good health (not recorded which).

This clonotype was observed many times. The V gene is TRBV2, the J gene TRBJ2-3; 14 bases align to TRBD2. V lost 10 bases, J lost 0 bases, and 6 bases stayed unmatched. Per germline, CDR1 SNHLY and CDR2 FYNNEI. This CDR3 has 16 residues. As DNA, the CDR3 is TGTGCCACGCTGGGACTAGCGGGGGAAAGCACAGATACGCAGTATTTT. Residues: CATLGLAGESTDTQYF.

This clonotype was observed many times. Here the CDR3 DNA reads TGCGCCAGCAGCCAAGATCCCGGGAACCCGAGGGACATTCAGTACTTC. Translating it yields CASSQDPGNPRDIQYF. This rearrangement joins TRBV4-3 to TRBJ2-4, with D perhaps TRBD2 (5 bases). The CDR3 has 16 residues. The germline gives CDR1 LGHNA, CDR2 YSLEER. Trimming pared 0 bases from V and 8 bases from J, leaving 17 bases between.

There are many counts of this clonotype. The chain couples TRBV27 to TRBJ2-3; perhaps D is TRBD1 or TRBD2 (6 bases each). CDR1 and CDR2 (germline): MNHEY, SMNVEV (reference sequence). The V end was cut by 7 bases, the J end by 1 base, with 21 bases between. This CDR3 has 17 amino acids. This CDR3 reads CASTKGWGAVGTDTQYF. The CDR3 DNA reads as TGTGCCAGCACCAAAGGATGGGGGGCGGTGGGCACAGATACGCAGTATTTT.

This clonotype has more than one count but fewer than ten. CDR3 sequence (DNA): TGTGCCAGCGGTCCCGGCTTTCAAGAGACCCAGTACTTC. Translation gives CASGPGFQETQYF. The chain is built from TRBV7-2 and TRBJ2-5, with D hard to call. The V and J ends lost 8 bases and 2 bases respectively, with 12 bases between them. Germline V lookup: CDR1 SGHTA, CDR2 FQGNSA. The CDR3 runs 13 residues.

This clonotype was seen repeatedly, ten times or more. The gene calls are TRBV11-2 and TRBJ1-2; 7 bases are a match to TRBD1. This CDR3 is built from 15 residues. J gave up 6 bases and V 4 bases, and 11 bases lay outside the gene matches. Germline values: CDR1 SGHAT, CDR2 FQNNGV. CDR3 in DNA: TGTGCCAGCAGCTCCTGGACAGGCATCTACCATGGCTACACCTTC. Protein: CASSSWTGIYHGYTF.

This clonotype was detected many times. The chain employs TRBV7-6 and TRBJ2-1; TRBD1 might be the D (5 bases). The CDR3 totals 12 residues. Looked up from germline, CDR1 is SGHVS and CDR2 is FNYEAQ. Between the trimmed V and J ends, which lost 6 bases and 10 bases, there was a span of 13 bases. The CDR3 spells CASSQGFGEQFF. The CDR3, as DNA: TGTGCCAGCAGTCAGGGATTTGGGGAGCAGTTCTTC.

This clonotype was observed a few times. A much more abundant neighbour one base away suggests this may be a read error. This chain connects TRBV7-8 to TRBJ1-2; D is ambiguous. Germline lookup yields CDR1 SGHVS and CDR2 FQNEAQ. The CDR3 loop spans 17 amino acids. Trimming took 3 bases from V and 0 from J, leaving 17 bases between them. The CDR3 is CASSFSRPPQSNYGYTF. The CDR3 DNA follows: TGTGCCAGCAGCTTTTCGCGGCCCCCGCAATCTAACTATGGCTACACCTTC.

The V and J genes are TRBV5-1 and TRBJ1-1, with 8 bases aligning to TRBD1. The CDR3 covers 15 residues. V lost 1 base, J lost 4 bases, and 6 bases stayed unmatched. Germline CDR1 SGHRS, CDR2 YFSETQ. CDR3 bases: TGCGCCAGCAGCTTGTTTCCAGGGGGCGGCACTGAAGCTTTCTTT. Its translation: CASSLFPGGGTEAFF.

This clonotype was detected ten times or more. The rearrangement links TRBV19 to TRBJ2-7, with TRBD1 as a possible D gene (6 bases). Trimming pared 3 bases from V and 2 bases from J, leaving 11 bases between. This CDR3 comprises 14 residues. CDR1 is LNHDA and CDR2 is SQIVND in the germline V gene (reference sequence). CDR3 bases: TGTGCCAGTAGTATTAACAGGGCCGCCTACGAGCAGTACTTC. Amino acid sequence: CASSINRAAYEQYF.

This clonotype came up many times. This sequence joins TRBV27 and TRBJ2-2, with D unclear. The CDR3 is 16 residues long. V was cut by 3 bases and J by 5 bases, with 16 bases left in between. Germline CDR1 reads MNHEY; CDR2 reads SMNVEV (reference sequence). CDR3 nucleotide sequence: TGTGCCAGCAGTTTGGTCGAGGCTTATTCTACCGGGGAGCTGTTTTTT. Translating it yields CASSLVEAYSTGELFF.

This clonotype was recorded many times. The CDR3 reads CASSLPGGDEQYF. The CDR3 DNA reads as TGCGCCAGCAGCTTGCCAGGGGGCGACGAGCAGTACTTC. The gene calls are TRBV5-1 and TRBJ2-7; 8 bases fit TRBD1. Germline assignment: CDR1 SGHRS and CDR2 YFSETQ. Unmatched junction bases numbered 2, after V lost 1 base and J lost 5 bases. This CDR3 spans 13 amino acids. The full variable domain, its missing parts supplied by reference TRBV5-1 and TRBJ2-7, is KAGVTQTPRYLIKTRGQQVTLSCSPISGHRSVSWYQQTPGQGLQFLFEYFSETQRNKGNFPGRFSGRQFSNSRSEMNVSTLELGDSALYLCASSLPGGDEQYFGPGTRLTVT.

This clonotype was seen a few times. The chain uses TRBV18 and TRBJ1-2; 9 bases match TRBD1. This CDR3 has 15 amino acids. Germline values: CDR1 KGHSH, CDR2 LQKENI. Losses at the gene ends were 3 bases for V and 6 bases for J; bases not matched to a gene: 8. This chain's CDR3 is CASSPTGTGFDGYTF. The CDR3 nucleotides are TGTGCCAGCTCACCTACCGGGACAGGGTTCGATGGCTACACCTTC.

The sample holds many counts of this clonotype. V is TRBV20-1 and J is TRBJ2-7; 10 bases are shared with TRBD1. Germline V CDR1 and CDR2: DFQATT, SNEGSKA (reference sequence). V lost 3 bases and J lost 7; bases outside the gene matches: 12. The CDR3 has 15 amino acids. The CDR3 region is CSARVTGGQLGEQYF. CDR3 nucleotide sequence: TGCAGTGCTAGGGTGACAGGGGGCCAATTGGGGGAGCAGTACTTC.

This clonotype appeared many times. This chain joins TRBV13 and TRBJ1-3; D is unclear. Deletions cut 5 bases from V and 0 bases from J, with 11 bases between. CDR1 and CDR2 from the germline V gene are PRHDT and FYEKMQ (reference sequence). This CDR3 is built from 15 residues. The CDR3 loop is CASSRAGVSGNTIYF. Written as DNA, the CDR3 is TGTGCCAGCAGCCGGGCAGGCGTCTCTGGAAACACCATATATTTT.

This clonotype was counted ten times or more. This chain links TRBV6-6 with TRBJ2-3; TRBD2 agrees at 11 bases. The length of the CDR3 is 16 residues. J lost 0 bases, V lost 6 bases, and 5 bases had no gene match. The germline V gene encodes CDR1 MNHNY and CDR2 SVGAGI (reference sequence). The CDR3: CASSPSGGKSTDTQYF. Written as DNA, the CDR3 is TGTGCCAGCAGCCCTAGCGGGGGGAAAAGCACAGATACGCAGTATTTT.

At least ten counts were recorded for this clonotype. The CDR3 bases are TGTGCCACCAGTGATTCAGGGGCTTACGAGCAGTACTTC. Translating gives CATSDSGAYEQYF. The chain has TRBV24-1 and TRBJ2-7; D may be TRBD1 (6 bases). V lost 2 bases and J 4 bases, leaving 8 bases between the germline ends. The germline V gene has CDR1 KGHDR and CDR2 SFDVKD. This CDR3 region has 13 residues.

This clonotype was detected ten times or more. This chain links TRBV4-3 with TRBJ2-3; a weak D match, TRBD2 (7 bases). CDR3 length equals 16 residues. The V gene's germline CDR1 is LGHNA and CDR2 YSLEER. V lost 4 bases to trimming and J lost 4 bases, with 18 bases between them. In DNA, the CDR3 is TGCGCCAGCAGCCCAACCGCGGGGGCGAGTGCAGATACGCAGTATTTT. Residues: CASSPTAGASADTQYF.

This clonotype was found a few times. Compared with germline, one end of the junction differs, possibly owing to a read error. The genes are TRBV28 and TRBJ2-7; a possible D gene is TRBD2 (6 bases). The CDR3 sequence is 11 residues long. The germline gives CDR1 MDHEN, CDR2 SYDVKM. CDR3 region: CASRGGTEDRF. The CDR3 DNA is TGTGCCAGCAGAGGAGGGACTGAGGATCGCTTC.

The sample holds many counts of this clonotype. This chain links TRBV12-3 or TRBV12-4 with TRBJ2-2; D may be TRBD1 (6 bases). The ends were cut back, 5 bases at V and 2 bases at J, with 12 bases in the middle. The CDR3 has 15 amino acids. The CDR3 DNA follows: TGTGCCAGCAGTCCTTGGGGGCCAAACACCGGGGAGCTGTTTTTT. Residues: CASSPWGPNTGELFF.

This clonotype was counted at least ten times. The chain links TRBV18 to TRBJ2-3; perhaps TRBD1 as D (6 bases). This CDR3 is built from 15 residues. The germline gives CDR1 KGHSH, CDR2 LQKENI. V was trimmed by 3 bases and J by 4 bases, leaving 14 bases between them. The CDR3 DNA reads as TGTGCCAGCTCACCCGGGACAAGTTTTCCAGATACGCAGTATTTT. Translating it yields CASSPGTSFPDTQYF.

This clonotype came up many times. The chain links TRBV29-1 to TRBJ2-3, with 11 bases lining up with TRBD2. This CDR3 contains 16 residues. Per the germline V gene, CDR1 is SQVTM and CDR2 is ANQGSEA. Losses at the gene ends were 2 bases for V and 2 bases for J; bases not matched to a gene: 6. In DNA, the CDR3 is TGCAGCGTTGAATCATCTAGCGGGGGGACCACAGATACGCAGTATTTT. Translation: CSVESSSGGTTDTQYF.

This clonotype came up many times. The chain couples TRBV7-4 to TRBJ2-1; 13 nucleotides match TRBD2. V shed 4 bases and J 14 bases; nucleotides not matched to a gene: 8. Germline-derived CDR1 and CDR2 are SGHVT and SQSDAQ. The CDR3 is 14 residues long. The CDR3 is CASSSGTSGAGEFF. The CDR3 bases are TGTGCCAGCAGCTCCGGGACTAGCGGGGCCGGGGAGTTCTTC.

The sample holds many counts of this clonotype. CDR3 sequence reads: CASRRLSAGGNQPQHF. CDR3 nucleotide sequence: TGTGCCAGCAGACGGCTATCGGCTGGGGGGAATCAGCCCCAGCATTTT. The chain is built from TRBV28 and TRBJ1-5; TRBD1 might be the D (5 bases). Germline CDR1 MDHEN, CDR2 SYDVKM. The CDR3 spans 16 residues. The V and J ends lost 6 bases and 4 bases respectively, with 19 bases between them.

As concerns this clonotype: Germline is not matched at one junction end, which may reflect a read error. The chain is built from TRBV7-3 and TRBJ2-1; 7 bases are a match to TRBD2. Germline V gives CDR1 SGHTA, CDR2 FQGTGA. The CDR3 contains 15 residues. Written as DNA, the CDR3 is TGTGCCGGCAGCGCCACGGGGGGAGCGTACAATGAGCAGTTCTTC. This codes for CAGSATGGAYNEQFF.

This clonotype was detected ten times or more. This sequence joins TRBV4-3 and TRBJ2-1; 10 positions match TRBD2. This CDR3 comprises 17 residues. The V gene's germline CDR1 is LGHNA and CDR2 YSLEER. Trimming at V came to 0 bases and at J to 1 base, leaving 3 bases not matched to a gene. The CDR3 sequence is CASSQEAGGPSYNEQFF. The CDR3 region has the DNA TGCGCCAGCAGCCAAGAAGCGGGGGGGCCTTCCTACAATGAGCAGTTCTTC.

This clonotype was picked up many times. CDR3 residues: CARRASGVYNEQFF. The CDR3 coding sequence is TGTGCCAGAAGGGCTAGCGGGGTATACAATGAGCAGTTCTTC. This chain joins TRBV2 and TRBJ2-1; 9 positions match TRBD2. The CDR3 covers 14 residues. Germline V CDR1 and CDR2: SNHLY, FYNNEI. V lost 9 bases, J lost 4 bases, and 7 bases stayed unmatched.

This clonotype occurred many times. The chain uses TRBV7-7 and TRBJ2-7; D may be TRBD2 (6 bases). V was clipped by 7 bases and J by 2 bases, with 12 bases between them. Germline loops: CDR1 SSHAT, CDR2 FNYEAQ (reference sequence). The CDR3 has 13 residues. In DNA form, the CDR3 reads TGTGCCAGCATTCGGCGGGAACCCTACGAGCAGTACTTC. As protein: CASIRREPYEQYF.

This clonotype was seen ten or more times. V and J are TRBV7-2 and TRBJ2-5; TRBD2 aligns across 8 bases. CDR3 length equals 15 residues. V was pared by 4 bases and J by 1 base, with 5 bases of the junction left unmatched. Germline assignment: CDR1 SGHTA and CDR2 FQGNSA. This CDR3 reads CASSSPAGGQETQYF. The CDR3 DNA reads as TGTGCCAGCAGCTCCCCGGCGGGGGGCCAAGAGACCCAGTACTTC.

This clonotype came up many times. CDR3 protein: CASSIEAGTGYNEQFF. CDR3 DNA: TGTGCCAGCAGCATTGAGGCCGGGACAGGATACAATGAGCAGTTCTTC. The chain uses TRBV27 and TRBJ2-1; 8 positions match TRBD1. CDR1 is MNHEY and CDR2 is SMNVEV in the germline V gene (reference sequence). This CDR3 has 16 residues. Trimming cost V 6 bases and J 4 bases; bases outside gene matches: 11.

This clonotype was counted many times. V gene TRBV5-1 combines with J gene TRBJ2-3; tentatively, D is TRBD2 (5 bases). This CDR3 region has 16 residues. Germline V gives CDR1 SGHRS, CDR2 YFSETQ. Trimming removed 0 bases from V and 1 base from J, with 12 bases in between. Here the CDR3 reads CASSLESQRRTDTQYF. CDR3 DNA: TGCGCCAGCAGCTTGGAGAGCCAGCGGCGCACAGATACGCAGTATTTT.